This T cell receptor beta chain was documented in a study of human T cells and chemical hapten exposure. Study-wide background: Small discrepancies in pooled library volume mainly accounted for the varying TCR yields per sample.

Authors' methods: Approximately 99,000 TCRs per sample was the median, with a range of about 20,000 to 700,000. TCRdb called the RACE reads again in MiXCR, with one record for every CDR3 protein. These V and J calls derive from TCRdb rather than the authors' analysis. The sample lists tens of thousands of distinct CDR3 sequences, approximately 9.7% occurring once. This sample's time point: healthy volunteer bleed at 2 weeks. The authors' total RNA extraction used unfractionated whole blood. On this clonotype itself: No antigen is known for it.

Trimming stripped 2 bases from V and 2 bases from J, with 7 bases between. CDR1 is MDHEN and CDR2 is SYDVKM in the germline V gene. The CDR3 has 14 amino acids. Regarding the study as a whole: TCRs above 1 in 1000 frequency stayed constant with DPC sensitization.

The TCR comes from a female donor in good health. Some clones in this sample may be carry-over from other donors' samples. Sequenced: whole blood. V usage is TRBV28 and J usage is TRBJ1-5; tentatively, D is TRBD1 (5 bases). As DNA, the CDR3 is TGTGCCAGCAGTTTAGGGACTGGCAATCAGCCCCAGCATTTT. Residues: CASSLGTGNQPQHF.